This TCR beta chain was captured in a study of Ad26.COV2.S vaccination and SARS-CoV-2 variants. Study-level findings and limits: Vaccine recipients surpassed placebo recipients in spike-specific TCR breadth. Considerable breadth of spike-specific CD8+ and CD4+ T cell responses has reportedly been documented following vaccination.

Of note for this clone: What it recognizes is unknown.

In germline, CDR1 is SEHNR, CDR2 FQNEAQ (reference sequence). The CDR3 runs 18 residues. V was clipped by 2 bases and J by 7 bases; unmatched bases: 15. Some clones are missing from TCRdb's copy, which holds only in-frame ones; the method was immunoSEQ multiplex PCR. The sample shows more than 250,000 clones, 70% to 90% of them seen only once. Treatment in this sample: 19 received Ad26.COV2.S at low or high dose, single or two shots; 5 received placebo; per-sample allocation not given. At day 63 after the first vaccine or placebo injection, samples were drawn. The shot given was an Ad26 vector that makes Wuhan-strain SARS-CoV-2 spike.

V usage is TRBV7-9 and J usage is TRBJ2-7; 12 nucleotides line up with TRBD1. The material was peripheral blood, obtained in a trial of Ad26.COV2.S vaccine versus placebo. This clonotype was sampled from a person between 18 and 60 years old who received the Ad26.COV2.S COVID-19 vaccine or a placebo. The CDR3 loop is CASSLWGTGGTGTWEQYF. CDR3 DNA sequence: TGTGCCAGCAGCTTATGGGGGACAGGGGGCACCGGGACGTGGGAGCAGTACTTC.